This T cell receptor (beta chain) derives from a study of blood T cell repertoires in COVID-19. Authors' analysis steps: Estimation of nucleated cell counts relied on the amplification of reference gene primers. The method was immunoSEQ multiplex PCR; TCRdb's version includes in-frame clones alone and lacks a portion of them. D and trimming were read from the DNA, whereas the V and J calls and clone size are those reported in that table. The sample holds approximately 120,000 clones, roughly 83% seen once. Sequencing input: peripheral blood. The origin of this receptor is a woman aged 60-70 years with acute or convalescent COVID-19.

For the CDR3, the DNA is TGCGCCAGCAGCTCTGGACAGGGCGAGGAAAAACTGTTTTTT. It encodes CASSSGQGEEKLFF. The chain is built from TRBV5-1 and TRBJ1-4, with 8 bases aligning to TRBD1. The CDR3 length is 14 residues. V was clipped by 3 bases and J by 8 bases; unmatched bases: 6. Germline assignment: CDR1 SGHRS and CDR2 YFSETQ.